These 3 T cell receptor beta chains were sequenced from one sample in a study of T cell changes during pregnancy in multiple sclerosis. The assay was immunoSEQ multiplex PCR, and TCRdb's table has in-frame clones only and misses some. The data contain roughly 40,000 clones, roughly 92% of them seen just once; the ten biggest clones take up 0.67%. The sequencing used CD4+ T cells from peripheral blood mononuclear cells, collected in the first trimester of pregnancy. The receptors come from a female donor with multiple sclerosis, enrolled in a pregnancy study.

V usage is TRBV2 and J usage is TRBJ2-1, with TRBD2 matching over 14 bases. V shed 6 bases and J 4 bases; nucleotides not matched to a gene: 5. Per germline, CDR1 SNHLY and CDR2 FYNNEI. This CDR3 has 16 amino acids. CDR3 in amino acids: CASRRLAGGGYNEQFF. The CDR3 bases are TGTGCCAGCAGACGACTAGCGGGAGGGGGATACAATGAGCAGTTCTTC.

The rearrangement uses TRBV19 and TRBJ2-7; TRBD1 might be the D (6 bases). Trimming removed 1 base at V and 9 bases at J, with 16 bases between. Germline loops: CDR1 LNHDA, CDR2 SQIVND (reference sequence). The CDR3 runs 14 residues. The CDR3 here is CASSIASTGPGQYF. The DNA for the CDR3 is TGTGCCAGTAGTATAGCCTCGACAGGCCCGGGGCAGTACTTC.

This rearrangement joins TRBV30 to TRBJ1-6, with 7 bases fitting TRBD1. V lost 4 bases to trimming and J lost 8 bases; unmatched junction nucleotides: 11. The CDR3 totals 15 residues. Per the germline V gene, CDR1 is GTSNPN and CDR2 is SVGIG (reference sequence). The CDR3 protein is CAWKTFRDSYSPLHF. The CDR3 coding sequence is TGTGCCTGGAAGACCTTCCGGGACAGCTATTCACCCCTCCACTTT.